These 2 T cell receptor beta chains were sequenced from one sample in a study of blood T cell repertoires in COVID-19. Clones were sequenced by immunoSEQ multiplex PCR, and TCRdb holds only the in-frame ones, with some missing. The data contain tens of thousands of clones, around 79% of them singletons. The sequencing sample was made of peripheral blood. The receptors derive from a man aged 55-75 years with active or convalescent COVID-19.

The chain employs TRBV20-1 and TRBJ2-5; D uncertain. CDR1 and CDR2 from the germline V gene are DFQATT and SNEGSKA (reference sequence). V lost 3 bases and J lost 2, with 7 bases in between. The CDR3 covers 12 residues. The CDR3 here is CSASRAQETQYF. CDR3 sequence (DNA): TGCAGTGCTAGTAGAGCACAAGAGACCCAGTACTTC.

This clone counts as large (0.1 to 1%). The chain joins TRBV5-6 to TRBJ1-1; 7 nucleotides match TRBD1. V was pared by 7 bases and J by 1 base, with 4 bases of the junction left unmatched. Germline CDR1 reads SGHDT; CDR2 reads YYEEEE. The CDR3 consists of 13 residues. CDR3 nucleotides: TGTGCCAGCCGCGACAGGGCGAACACTGAAGCTTTCTTT. Its translation is CASRDRANTEAFF.